These 13 T cell receptor beta chains share one sample of origin, sequenced in a study of T cell responses to AZD1222 COVID-19 vaccine. Profiling relied on immunoSEQ multiplex PCR, and the TCRdb table lists in-frame clones only, not all of them. The table has 110,000 to 150,000 clones, under 95% seen once. The starting material was peripheral blood, obtained on day 0 of AZD1222 vaccination. These receptors were taken from an adult in good health.

The chain is built from TRBV5-1 and TRBJ1-6, with D hard to call. V lost 0 bases and J 8 bases, leaving 9 bases between the germline ends. CDR3 size: 14 residues. Germline V gene lookup returns CDR1 SGHRS and CDR2 YFSETQ. CDR3 in DNA: TGCGCCAGCAGCTTGGCCTTTCAGGATTCACCCCTCCACTTT. It yields the protein CASSLAFQDSPLHF.

The rearrangement joins TRBV7-6 to TRBJ2-5; tentative D call: TRBD2 (5 bases). Germline CDR1 reads SGHVS; CDR2 reads FNYEAQ. The CDR3 totals 15 residues. V lost 1 base and J lost 7, with 16 bases in between. This CDR3 reads CASSLGGWGEGTQYF. The CDR3 bases are TGTGCCAGCAGCTTAGGGGGTTGGGGAGAAGGGACCCAGTACTTC.

This chain joins TRBV5-1 and TRBJ2-3, with D possibly called TRBD1 or TRBD2 (6 bases each). Trimming pared 3 bases from V and 4 bases from J, leaving 18 bases between. Germline V lookup: CDR1 SGHRS, CDR2 YFSETQ. The CDR3 is made up of 16 amino acids. The CDR3 nucleotides read TGCGCCAGCAGCTCGACCGCGGCAGGGGAGGCAGATACGCAGTATTTT. This codes for CASSSTAAGEADTQYF.

The chain employs TRBV15 and TRBJ2-3; 10 positions agree with TRBD2. The germline V gene has CDR1 LNHNV and CDR2 YYDKDF (reference sequence). V shed 1 base and J 2 bases; nucleotides not matched to a gene: 3. The CDR3 loop spans 16 amino acids. CDR3 loop: CATSRASGGVTDTQYF. The CDR3 DNA is TGTGCCACCAGCAGAGCTAGCGGGGGCGTCACAGATACGCAGTATTTT.

This chain links TRBV9 with TRBJ2-7; D is unclear. Germline CDR1 and CDR2: SGDLS and YYNGEE. This CDR3 spans 14 amino acids. Trimming stripped 2 bases from V and 2 bases from J, with 11 bases between. DNA for the CDR3: TGTGCCAGCAGCGTCGCCCTGGGGACCTACGAGCAGTACTTC. Its protein product is CASSVALGTYEQYF.

The chain recombines TRBV15 with TRBJ2-6, with a weak D call TRBD2 (6 bases). Trimming removed 1 base at V and 2 bases at J, with 6 bases between. This CDR3 is 15 amino acids long. Germline-derived CDR1 and CDR2 are LNHNV and YYDKDF (reference sequence). The CDR3 nucleotides read TGTGCCACCAGCAGAGCTAGCGCTGGGGCCAACGTCCTGACTTTC. Amino acid sequence: CATSRASAGANVLTF.

The V call is TRBV19, the J call TRBJ1-2; D remains ambiguous. V lost 6 bases, J lost 2 bases, and 13 bases lay in between. The CDR3 has 14 residues. From germline, CDR1 is LNHDA and CDR2 SQIVND (reference sequence). The CDR3 DNA sequence: TGTGCCAGTAGACCGGACGGGGAGAACTATGGCTACACCTTC. Protein sequence: CASRPDGENYGYTF.

This clone was recorded at least ten times. The chain links TRBV6-4 to TRBJ2-3; D is tentatively TRBD1 or TRBD2 (5 bases each). Trimming shortened V by 3 bases and J by 6 bases, and 16 bases separated the two germline ends. The CDR3 length is 15 residues. CDR1 and CDR2 (germline): MRHNA, SNTAGT. Here the CDR3 reads CASSDESGTLDTQYF. The CDR3 bases are TGTGCCAGCAGTGATGAGTCGGGGACCCTCGATACGCAGTATTTT.

This clone appeared a single time. This chain connects TRBV18 to TRBJ1-3; D remains ambiguous. Germline lookup yields CDR1 KGHSH and CDR2 LQKENI. V was clipped by 2 bases and J by 3 bases, with 8 bases between them. The CDR3 runs 14 residues. The CDR3 sequence: CASSPGEIGNTIYF. In DNA, the CDR3 is TGTGCCAGCTCACCAGGGGAGATTGGAAACACCATATATTTT.

The V and J genes are TRBV10-1 and TRBJ2-3; TRBD1 agrees at 9 bases. The CDR3 contains 14 residues. Germline V gene sequence: CDR1 WNHNN, CDR2 SYGVQD (reference sequence). The trim removed 6 bases at V and 4 bases at J, leaving 5 bases unmatched. The CDR3 loop reads CASSGTGRSDTQYF. CDR3 coding DNA: TGCGCCAGCAGCGGGACAGGGAGGTCAGATACGCAGTATTTT.

This clone was observed a single time. The gene calls are TRBV12-5 and TRBJ2-2; TRBD1 matches 8 bases. V shed 5 bases and J 6 bases; nucleotides not matched to a gene: 8. The CDR3 totals 15 residues. The V gene's germline CDR1 is LGHNT and CDR2 FRNRAP. The CDR3 region is CASGPGQGVAGELFF. The CDR3, as DNA: TGTGCTAGTGGTCCCGGACAGGGCGTAGCCGGGGAGCTGTTTTTT.

The chain couples TRBV5-6 to TRBJ1-1, with D possibly matching TRBD1 (6 bases). The CDR3 consists of 15 residues. Trimming left V 3 bases short and J 1 base short, with 13 bases between. The V gene's germline CDR1 is SGHDT and CDR2 YYEEEE. CDR3 residues: CASSSLGAANTEAFF. The CDR3 bases are TGTGCCAGCAGCTCCCTGGGGGCAGCGAACACTGAAGCTTTCTTT.

The chain recombines TRBV4-2 with TRBJ1-2; 10 bases match TRBD1. The CDR3 is 14 amino acids. V gave up 1 base and J gave up 6 bases; unmatched junction bases: 2. The germline gives CDR1 LGHNA, CDR2 YNFKEQ. The CDR3 sequence is CASSQAGTGDGYTF. In DNA, the CDR3 is TGTGCCAGCAGCCAAGCGGGGACAGGGGATGGCTACACCTTC.